This T cell receptor beta chain was identified in a study of regulatory T cells in long-lasting Graves disease. Between the trimmed V and J ends, which lost 6 bases and 6 bases, there was a span of 17 bases. The CDR3 consists of 15 residues. The germline CDR1 and CDR2 sequences are LNHDA and SQIVND (reference sequence). Indicated time point: newly diagnosed GD, antithyroid drugs for less than 3 months. Making the TCR library involved RNA that had been extracted from PBMCs. With regard to this clonotype: Its antigen is not known.

The TCR beta library used iRepertoire HTBI primers with Arm-PCR amplification of CDR3. Via MiXCR, TCRdb re-called the multiplex PCR reads, giving one row per CDR3 protein. Of hundreds of thousands of distinct CDR3 sequences in the sample, 15% to 20% were seen once. General study results and limits: Among the persistent patients, 2,500 to 3,000 public clonotypes were shared, more than the 950 to 1,000 shared among new patients.

The sample was also reused in another study, on T cells in Graves' hyperthyroidism and ophthalmopathy. As that study records: Among thyroid clonotypes expanded above 0.001, most also appeared in blood. In the analysis, a 13 V-J model separated ophthalmopathy from stable hyperthyroidism.

The receptor was isolated from a woman aged 35 to 59 with Graves disease. The source material was peripheral blood mononuclear cells (PBMCs), sampled at new diagnosis, from a patient treated with antithyroid drugs. The chain uses TRBV19 and TRBJ1-4; a possible D gene is TRBD1 (6 bases). The CDR3 region is CASSASAGAYEKLFF. Written as DNA, the CDR3 is TGTGCCAGTAGCGCATCCGCAGGGGCATATGAAAAACTGTTTTTT.